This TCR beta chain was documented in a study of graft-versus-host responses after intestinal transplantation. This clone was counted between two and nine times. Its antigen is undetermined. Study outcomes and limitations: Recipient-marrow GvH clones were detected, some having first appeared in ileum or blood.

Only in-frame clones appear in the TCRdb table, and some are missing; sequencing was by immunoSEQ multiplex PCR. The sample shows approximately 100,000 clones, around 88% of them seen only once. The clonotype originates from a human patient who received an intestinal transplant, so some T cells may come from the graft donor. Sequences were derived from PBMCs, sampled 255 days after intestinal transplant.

The CDR3 sequence is CASSQDRETNEKLFF. Written as DNA, the CDR3 is TGCGCCAGCAGCCAAGACCGGGAAACTAATGAAAAACTGTTTTTT. This chain joins TRBV4-1 and TRBJ1-4; D gene ambiguous. Germline V lookup: CDR1 MGHRA, CDR2 YSYEKL. V was clipped by 0 bases and J by 1 base, with 6 bases between them. This CDR3 comprises 15 residues.